This TCR beta chain is drawn from a study of PD-L1 blockade in urothelial cancer. The wider study: The year 2014 saw patients start atezolizumab, 1,200 mg intravenously every 3 weeks. Blood analyses occurred 3 weeks (second dose) and 6 weeks post treatment start. Males with urothelial cancer arising in the bladder constituted about 85% of the roughly 29 patients.

There are 14 residues in the CDR3. Trimming left V 0 bases short and J 2 bases short, with 7 bases between. Germline V gene lookup returns CDR1 SNHLY and CDR2 FYNNEI. Sequenced by immunoSEQ multiplex PCR; TCRdb stores in-frame clones only, minus some. The table shows around 110,000 clones, with roughly 90% occurring only once. Time point specified: peripheral blood 6 weeks after treatment start. The receptor was isolated from a man aged 55 to 69 with urothelial cancer. The sequencing used PBMCs, collected around atezolizumab (anti-PD-L1) treatment. The V and J genes are TRBV2 and TRBJ1-2; no clear D gene. The CDR3 DNA reads as TGTGCCAGCAGTGAAGCGCCAGTAAACTATGGCTACACCTTC. It specifies CASSEAPVNYGYTF.